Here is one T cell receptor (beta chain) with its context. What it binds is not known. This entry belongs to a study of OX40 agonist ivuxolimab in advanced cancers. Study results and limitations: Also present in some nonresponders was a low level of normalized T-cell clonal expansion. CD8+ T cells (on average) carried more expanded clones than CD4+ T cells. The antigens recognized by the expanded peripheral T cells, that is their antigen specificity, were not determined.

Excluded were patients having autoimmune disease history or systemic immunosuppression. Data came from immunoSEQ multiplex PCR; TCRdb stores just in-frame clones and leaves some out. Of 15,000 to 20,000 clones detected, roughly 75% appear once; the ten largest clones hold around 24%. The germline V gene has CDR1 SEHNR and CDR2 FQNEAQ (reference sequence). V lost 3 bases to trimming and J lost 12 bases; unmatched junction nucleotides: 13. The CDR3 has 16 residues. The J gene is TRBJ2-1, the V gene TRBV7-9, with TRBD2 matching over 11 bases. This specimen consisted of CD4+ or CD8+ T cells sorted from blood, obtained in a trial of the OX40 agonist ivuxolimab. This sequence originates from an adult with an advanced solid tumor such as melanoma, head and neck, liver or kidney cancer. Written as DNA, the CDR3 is TGTGCCAGCAGCTTTGACGAGGGACTAGCGGTACTGGGGCAGTTCTTC. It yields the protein CASSFDEGLAVLGQFF. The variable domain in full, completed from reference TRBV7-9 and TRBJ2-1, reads DTGVSQNPRHKITKRGQNVTFRCDPISEHNRLYWYRQTLGQGPEFLTYFQNEAQLEKSRLLSDRFSAERPKGSFSTLEIQRTEQGDSAMYLCASSFDEGLAVLGQFFGPGTRLTVL.